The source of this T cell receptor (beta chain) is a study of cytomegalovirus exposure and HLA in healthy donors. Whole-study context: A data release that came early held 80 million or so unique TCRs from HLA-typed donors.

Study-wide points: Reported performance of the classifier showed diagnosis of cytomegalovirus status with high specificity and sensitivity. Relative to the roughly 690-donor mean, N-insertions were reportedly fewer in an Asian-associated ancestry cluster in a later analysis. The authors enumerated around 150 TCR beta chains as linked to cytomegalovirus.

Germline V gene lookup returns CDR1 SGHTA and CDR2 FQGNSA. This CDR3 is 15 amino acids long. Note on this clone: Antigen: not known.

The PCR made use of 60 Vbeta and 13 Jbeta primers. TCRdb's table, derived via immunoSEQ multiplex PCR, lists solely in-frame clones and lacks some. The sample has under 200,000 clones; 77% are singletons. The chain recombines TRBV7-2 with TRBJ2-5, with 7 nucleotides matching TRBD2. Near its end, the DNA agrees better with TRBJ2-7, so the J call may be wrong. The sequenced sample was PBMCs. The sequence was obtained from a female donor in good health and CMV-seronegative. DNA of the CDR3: TGTGCCAGCAGCTTAGCGCGGGAGAAGTCCTACGAGCAGTACTTC. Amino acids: CASSLAREKSYEQYF.